Relative to its sample, the clone carrying this T cell receptor beta chain is large. Its specificity is unknown. These data belong to a study of spatial heterogeneity in lung cancer. Across the whole study: TCR transcript counts in tumor regions correlated strongly with a T cell module score from matched bulk RNA-seq. Findings and caveats of the study: One measure, the expanded intratumoral alpha and beta TCR count, tracked tumor mutation counts. In tumor T cells, estimated coverage reached about 6.8% for alpha chains and roughly 14% for beta chains.

In TCRdb, the 5' RACE reads were re-called with MiXCR into one record per CDR3 protein. The profile shows hundreds of distinct CDR3 sequences, around 15% of them singletons. Described time point: sample taken at primary tumor resection. Unsorted whole RNA of tumor, nontumor lung or frozen PBMC was sequenced. The CDR3 is made up of 16 amino acids. The ends lost 1 base at V and 6 bases at J; junction bases unmatched: 7. Germline V gives CDR1 SGHVS, CDR2 FQNEAQ. The chain has TRBV7-8 and TRBJ1-1, with 11 bases matching TRBD1. This receptor was obtained from a male donor with early-stage non-small cell lung cancer. The sequenced sample was lung tumor tissue, obtained at surgery. CDR3: CASSLVPRTGGPEAFF. CDR3 coding DNA: TGTGCCAGCAGCTTAGTCCCAAGGACAGGGGGCCCTGAAGCTTTCTTT.